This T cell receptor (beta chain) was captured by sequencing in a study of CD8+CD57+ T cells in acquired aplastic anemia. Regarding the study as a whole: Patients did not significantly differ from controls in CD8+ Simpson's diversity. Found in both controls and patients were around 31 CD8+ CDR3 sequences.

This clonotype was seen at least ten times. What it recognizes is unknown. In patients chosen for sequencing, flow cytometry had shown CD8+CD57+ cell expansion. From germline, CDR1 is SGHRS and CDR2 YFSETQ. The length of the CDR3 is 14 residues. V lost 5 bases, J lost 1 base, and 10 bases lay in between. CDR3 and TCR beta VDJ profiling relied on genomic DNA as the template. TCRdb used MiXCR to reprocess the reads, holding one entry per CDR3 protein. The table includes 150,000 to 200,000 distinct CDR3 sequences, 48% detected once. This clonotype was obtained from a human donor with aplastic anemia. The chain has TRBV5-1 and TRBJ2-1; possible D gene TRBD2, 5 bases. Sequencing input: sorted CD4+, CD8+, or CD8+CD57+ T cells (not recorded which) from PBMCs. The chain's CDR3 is CASRPGSSYNEQFF. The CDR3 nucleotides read TGCGCCAGCAGGCCTGGGAGTTCCTACAATGAGCAGTTCTTC.